These T cell receptor beta chains were read from a single sample in a study of shared T cell receptors in the human thymus. This table comes from immunoSEQ multiplex PCR, and its TCRdb copy is limited to in-frame clones, with some not included. This repertoire shows a few hundred thousand clones, 85% to 95% found once; its top ten account for roughly 0.02%. Input material: thymocytes. All receptors come from a human donor. Both conserved end residues are part of each CDR3. Each record gives: V gene, clone size, D gene, J gene, CDR3 DNA, CDR3 protein. A D gene is named only where the DNA matches it firmly. Clone size appears in some rows only: once, few, many, or a class for an expanded clone.

>TRBV18|.|.|TRBJ1-1
TGTGCCAGCTCACCAGGCCCCTTAGAGACTGAAGCTTTCTTT
CASSPGPLETEAFF
>TRBV14|.|TRBD2|TRBJ2-1
TGTGCCAGCAGCCAAGATCGTTTAGGGAGGTCTAGCGGGAGGGTCTCCTACAATGAGCAGTTCTTC
CASSQDRLGRSSGRVSYNEQFF
>TRBV5-1|.|TRBD2|TRBJ2-5
TGCGCCAGCAGCTTGGAAGGGACTAGCGGGACCGAGCACCAAGAGACCCAGTACTTC
CASSLEGTSGTEHQETQYF
>TRBV7-9|.|.|TRBJ1-1
TGTGCCAGCAGCTACAGGGACACTGAAGCTTTCTTT
CASSYRDTEAFF
>TRBV19|once|.|TRBJ2-1
TGTGCCAGTAGTATACAAGGGAATGAGCAGTTCTTC
CASSIQGNEQFF
>TRBV6-1|.|.|TRBJ2-7
TGTGCCAGCAGTGAAGATTTGGGGGAGATGTCGTTCGAGCAGTACTTC
CASSEDLGEMSFEQYF
>TRBV7-9|.|TRBD2|TRBJ2-1
TGTGCCAGCAGTCTTAGCGGGAGGTGGATCAATGAGCAGTTCTTC
CASSLSGRWINEQFF
>TRBV7-6|.|.|TRBJ2-7
TGTGCCAGCAGCTCATCCCACGAGCAGTACTTC
CASSSSHEQYF
>TRBV28|.|.|TRBJ2-7
TGTGCCAGCAGTCTAGGTGCCAGACCCTCCTACGAGCAGTACTTC
CASSLGARPSYEQYF
>TRBV7-3|.|TRBD1|TRBJ2-2
TGTGCCAGCAGCCCTCCGGGACAGGGGAACACCGGGGAGCTGTTTTTT
CASSPPGQGNTGELFF
>TRBV29-1|few|.|TRBJ1-3
TGCAGCGTTGGACGCCGCTCTGGAAACACCATATATTTT
CSVGRRSGNTIYF
>TRBV27|once|.|TRBJ1-2
TGTGCCAGCAGTTGGGGTTGGGAGGGGGGCTATGGCTACACCTTC
CASSWGWEGGYGYTF
>TRBV5-6|.|TRBD2|TRBJ2-1
TGTGCCAGCAGCTTGGGACTAGCGGGAGGGCCGCTGAGGGAGCAGTTCTTC
CASSLGLAGGPLREQFF
>TRBV10-2|.|TRBD1|TRBJ2-7
TGCGCCAGCACCGACAGGGCTTCCTACGAGCAGTACTTC
CASTDRASYEQYF
>TRBV28|.|TRBD2|TRBJ2-2
TGTGCCAGCACCCGTCGCCTAGCGGGAGTCACCGGGGAGCTGTTTTTT
CASTRRLAGVTGELFF
>TRBV11-2|.|TRBD1|TRBJ1-4
TGTGCCAGCAGCTCTAGACAGGGCGCAACTAATGAAAAACTGTTTTTT
CASSSRQGATNEKLFF
>TRBV7-3|.|TRBD2|TRBJ2-1
TGTGCCAGCAGCTTAAATCCTCCCGATAGCGGGGGGCGAGATTCCTACAATGAGCAGTTCTTC
CASSLNPPDSGGRDSYNEQFF
>TRBV28|.|TRBD1|TRBJ2-3
TGTGCCAGCAGTTTATACCAGGGGGCTGGCACAGATACGCAGTATTTT
CASSLYQGAGTDTQYF
>TRBV14|.|.|TRBJ2-2
TGTGCCAGCAGCCAAGAGGGGGGTGAGAACACCGGGGAGCTGTTTTTT
CASSQEGGENTGELFF
>TRBV19|.|.|TRBJ2-5
TGTGCCAGTAGTACGCAGGGTGACGTAGAGACCCAGTACTTC
CASSTQGDVETQYF
>TRBV5-8|.|.|TRBJ2-3
TGTGCCAGCAGCTCCAAGGACCGAAATGGGACAGATACGCAGTATTTT
CASSSKDRNGTDTQYF
>TRBV28|.|.|TRBJ1-1
TGTGCCAGCAGTATCGGACAGCAGAACACTGAAGCTTTCTTT
CASSIGQQNTEAFF
>TRBV20-1|.|.|TRBJ1-4
TGCAGTCCCAAGGTGACTGAAAAACTGTTTTTT
CSPKVTEKLFF
>TRBV28|.|.|TRBJ2-7
TGTGCCAGCAGTTTAAACAGTACAGGGGGGGCCTACGAGCAGTACTTC
CASSLNSTGGAYEQYF
>TRBV28|.|.|TRBJ2-5
TGTGCCAGCAGTTTCCAAGAGACCCAGTACTTC
CASSFQETQYF